This is a list of T cell receptor gamma chains from one sample in a study of γδ T cells in repeated Plasmodium falciparum infection. TCRdb processed the multiplex PCR reads again with the CATT caller. The sample contains more than 20,000 gamma-chain clones, approximately 2.9% of which appear only once. Source material: gamma-delta T cells from blood. The receptor set was obtained from a pool of human donors (malaria-infected and uninfected, not separated). Both conserved end residues are part of each CDR3. Clone sizes are shown as once, few, many, or a class for an expanded clone.

j_call	clone_size	v_call	cdr3_aa	cdr3_nt
TRGJ1/TRGJ2	many	TRGV3	CATWDISYYKKLF	TGTGCCACCTGGGACATAAGCTATTATAAGAAACTCTTT
TRGJ1/TRGJ2	many	TRGV2	CATWDEKYYYKKLF	TGTGCCACCTGGGACGAAAAGTATTATTATAAGAAACTCTTT
TRGJ1/TRGJ2	many	TRGV3	CATWDSPLYYYKKLF	TGTGCCACCTGGGACAGCCCTCTTTATTATTATAAGAAACTCTTT
TRGJP1	many	TRGV4	CATWDVTTGWFKIF	TGTGCCACCTGGGATGTTACCACTGGTTGGTTCAAGATATTT
TRGJP2	many	TRGV2	CATWDGPESDWIKTF	TGTGCCACCTGGGACGGGCCCGAGAGTGATTGGATCAAGACGTTT
TRGJ1/TRGJ2	medium-sized	TRGV3	CATWDRFYYKKLF	TGTGCCACCTGGGACAGGTTTTATTATAAGAAACTCTTT
TRGJ1/TRGJ2	medium-sized	TRGV9	CALWEFLKKLF	TGTGCCTTGTGGGAGTTTTTAAAGAAACTCTTT
TRGJ1/TRGJ2	large	TRGV4	CATWDGLEWMHDSYYKKLF	TGTGCCACCTGGGATGGACTAGAGTGGATGCACGATTCTTATTATAAGAAACTCTTT
TRGJP1	many	TRGV4	CATWDVTGWFKIF	TGTGCCACCTGGGATGTCACTGGTTGGTTCAAGATATTT
TRGJ1/TRGJ2	many	TRGV2	CATSIGKLF	TGTGCCACCTCTATCGGGAAACTCTTT
TRGJ1/TRGJ2	many	TRGV9	CALWEVPGYKKLF	TGTGCCTTGTGGGAGGTCCCCGGATATAAGAAACTCTTT
TRGJP1	many	TRGV8	CATWDTLDTTGWFKIF	TGTGCCACCTGGGATACTCTCGATACCACTGGTTGGTTCAAGATATTT
TRGJ1/TRGJ2	medium-sized	TRGV9	CALWEVRVRKLF	TGTGCCTTGTGGGAGGTGCGGGTTCGGAAACTCTTT
TRGJ1/TRGJ2	many	TRGV9	CALWEVPYKKLF	TGTGCCTTGTGGGAGGTCCCCTATAAGAAACTCTTT
TRGJP	many	TRGV8	CATEELGKKIKVF	TGTGCCACCGAAGAGTTGGGCAAAAAAATCAAGGTATTT
TRGJ1/TRGJ2	many	TRGV2	CATWDGPSGYKKLF	TGTGCCACCTGGGACGGGCCCAGCGGTTATAAGAAACTCTTT
TRGJ1/TRGJ2	large	TRGV9	CALWEAYYYKKLF	TGTGCCTTGTGGGAGGCCTATTATTATAAGAAACTCTTT
TRGJ1/TRGJ2	medium-sized	TRGV9	CALWEVHGYKKLF	TGTGCCTTGTGGGAGGTGCATGGGTATAAGAAACTCTTT
TRGJ1/TRGJ2	medium-sized	TRGV9	CALWEPTTPWNYYKKLF	TGTGCCTTGTGGGAGCCAACAACCCCCTGGAATTATTATAAGAAACTCTTT
TRGJ1/TRGJ2	many	TRGV4	CATGDPNYYKKLF	TGTGCCACCGGGGATCCAAATTATTATAAGAAACTCTTT
TRGJ1/TRGJ2	medium-sized	TRGV4	CATWDGQIYKKLF	TGTGCCACCTGGGATGGGCAGATTTATAAGAAACTCTTT
TRGJP	medium-sized	TRGV9	CALWEVGELGKKIKVF	TGTGCCTTGTGGGAGGTGGGAGAGTTGGGCAAAAAAATCAAGGTATTT
TRGJ1/TRGJ2	medium-sized	TRGV8	CATWDLGYYKKLF	TGTGCCACCTGGGATTTAGGGTATTATAAGAAACTCTTT
TRGJ1/TRGJ2	many	TRGV4	CATWDYQVRTRKKLF	TGTGCCACCTGGGATTATCAGGTCCGGACCAGGAAGAAACTCTTT
TRGJ1/TRGJ2	many	TRGV9	CALWKIPMAYKRLF	TGTGCCTTGTGGAAAATTCCCATGGCGTATAAGAGACTCTTT
TRGJP	many	TRGV9	CALWESYGFTLGKKIKVF	TGTGCCTTGTGGGAGTCCTACGGCTTTACTTTGGGCAAAAAAATCAAGGTATTT
TRGJ1/TRGJ2	many	TRGV4	CATWDGWIKKLF	TGTGCCACCTGGGACGGATGGATAAAGAAACTCTTT
TRGJ1/TRGJ2	many	TRGV5	CATWEFSGYKKLF	TGTGCCACCTGGGAGTTCTCGGGATATAAGAAACTCTTT
TRGJP2	many	TRGV2	CATWDFNPYSSDWIKTF	TGTGCCACCTGGGACTTCAACCCTTATAGTAGTGATTGGATCAAGACGTTT
TRGJ1/TRGJ2	many	TRGV2	CATWDRPSYKKLF	TGTGCCACCTGGGACCGCCCCTCTTATAAGAAACTCTTT
TRGJ1/TRGJ2	medium-sized	TRGV4	CATWEGWYKKLF	TGTGCCACCTGGGAGGGGTGGTATAAGAAACTCTTT
TRGJP2	many	TRGV4	CATWDGDWIKTF	TGTGCCACCTGGGATGGGGATTGGATCAAGACGTTT
TRGJ1/TRGJ2	many	TRGV9	CALWEVRGKLF	TGTGCCTTGTGGGAGGTGCGAGGGAAACTCTTT